This T cell receptor (beta chain) appears in the sequencing data of a study of T-cell reconstitution after alpha-beta-depleted transplantation in children. Unique molecular identifiers featured in how the TCRbeta library was prepared. One entry per CDR3 protein results from TCRdb running MiXCR on the PCR reads. The repertoire includes around 700,000 distinct CDR3 sequences, 13% of them detected once, and roughly 0.77% sits in the top ten. Comment on this clonotype: Its antigen is not known.

V was trimmed by 3 bases and J by 5 bases, leaving 16 bases between them. CDR3 length: 16 amino acids. Germline lookup yields CDR1 MDHEN and CDR2 SYDVKM. Study conclusions and caveats: The high TCRbeta diversity at day 60 in some patients came from surviving recipient T cells and thymic progenitors. The origin of alpha-beta T cells about two months after transplant was reportedly several hundred expanded graft clones. Most T-cell counts and diversity one year after the transplant came from T cells that were newly produced.

The chain recombines TRBV28 with TRBJ2-2; D remains ambiguous. This sequence was found in a girl aged 2-15 years with congenital amegakaryocytic thrombocytopenia, due to receive a stem cell transplant. The sample was PBMCs, taken before TCRalphabeta/CD19-depleted stem cell transplant. This CDR3 reads CASSLSSGRSTGELFF. The DNA for the CDR3 is TGTGCCAGCAGTTTGTCCTCTGGCCGGAGTACCGGGGAGCTGTTTTTT.